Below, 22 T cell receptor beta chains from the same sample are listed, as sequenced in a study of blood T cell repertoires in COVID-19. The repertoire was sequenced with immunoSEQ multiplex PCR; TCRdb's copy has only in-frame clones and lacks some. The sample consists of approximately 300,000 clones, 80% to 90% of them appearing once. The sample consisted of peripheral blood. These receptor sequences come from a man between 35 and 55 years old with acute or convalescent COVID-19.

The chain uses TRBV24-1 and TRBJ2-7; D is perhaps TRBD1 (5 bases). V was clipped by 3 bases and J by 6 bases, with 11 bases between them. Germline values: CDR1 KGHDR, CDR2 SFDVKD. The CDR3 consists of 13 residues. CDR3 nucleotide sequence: TGTGCCACCAGTGATCAGGGTTCGGTCGAGCAGTACTTC. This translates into CATSDQGSVEQYF.

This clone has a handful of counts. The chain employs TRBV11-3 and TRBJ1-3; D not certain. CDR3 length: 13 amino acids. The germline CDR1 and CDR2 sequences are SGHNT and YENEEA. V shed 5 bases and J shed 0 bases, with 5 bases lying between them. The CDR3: CASSESSGNTIYF. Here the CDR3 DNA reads TGTGCCAGCAGCGAGAGCTCTGGAAACACCATATATTTT.

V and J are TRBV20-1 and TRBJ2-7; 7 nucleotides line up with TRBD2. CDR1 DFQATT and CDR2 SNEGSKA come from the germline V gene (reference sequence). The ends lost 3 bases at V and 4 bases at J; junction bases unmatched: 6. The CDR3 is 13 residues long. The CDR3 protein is CSASGRDGYEQYF. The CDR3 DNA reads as TGCAGTGCTAGTGGGAGGGATGGGTACGAGCAGTACTTC.

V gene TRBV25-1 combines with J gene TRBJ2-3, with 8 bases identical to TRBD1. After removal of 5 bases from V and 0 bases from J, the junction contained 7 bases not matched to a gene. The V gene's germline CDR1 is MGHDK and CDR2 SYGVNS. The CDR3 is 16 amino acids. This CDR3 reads CASSPQGASSTDTQYF. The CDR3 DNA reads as TGTGCCAGCAGTCCCCAGGGGGCTTCTAGCACAGATACGCAGTATTTT.

As DNA, the CDR3 is TGTGCCTGGAGTGTACGGGAAACGTATGGCTACACCTTC. The encoded protein is CAWSVRETYGYTF. This rearrangement joins TRBV30 to TRBJ1-2; D is unclear. Trimming took 0 bases from V and 5 from J, leaving 10 bases between them. Germline V lookup: CDR1 GTSNPN, CDR2 SVGIG (reference sequence). CDR3 size: 13 residues. Full variable domain (missing parts from reference TRBV30 and TRBJ1-2): SQTIHQWPATLVQPVGSPLSLECTVEGTSNPNLYWYRQAAGRGLQLLFYSVGIGQISSEVPQNLSASRPQDRQFILSSKKLLLSDSGFYLCAWSVRETYGYTFGSGTRLTVV.

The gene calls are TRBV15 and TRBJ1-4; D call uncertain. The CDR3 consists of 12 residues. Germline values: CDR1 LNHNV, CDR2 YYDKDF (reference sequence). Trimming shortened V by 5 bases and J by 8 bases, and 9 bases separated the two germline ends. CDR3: CATSHAREKLFF. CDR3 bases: TGTGCCACCAGCCACGCGCGGGAAAAACTGTTTTTT.

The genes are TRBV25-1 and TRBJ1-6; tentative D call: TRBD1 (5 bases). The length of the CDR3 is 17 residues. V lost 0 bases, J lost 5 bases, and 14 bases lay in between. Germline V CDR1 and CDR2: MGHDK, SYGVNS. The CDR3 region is CASSEYGRANDNSPLHF. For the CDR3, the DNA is TGTGCCAGCAGTGAATACGGCAGGGCCAACGATAATTCACCCCTCCACTTT.

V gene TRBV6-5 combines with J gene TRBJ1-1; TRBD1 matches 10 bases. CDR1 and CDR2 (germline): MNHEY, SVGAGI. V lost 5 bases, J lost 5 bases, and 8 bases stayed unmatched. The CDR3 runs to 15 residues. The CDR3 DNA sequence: TGTGCCAGCAGTCGCAAGACAGGGGGCAAAACTGAAGCTTTCTTT. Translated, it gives CASSRKTGGKTEAFF.

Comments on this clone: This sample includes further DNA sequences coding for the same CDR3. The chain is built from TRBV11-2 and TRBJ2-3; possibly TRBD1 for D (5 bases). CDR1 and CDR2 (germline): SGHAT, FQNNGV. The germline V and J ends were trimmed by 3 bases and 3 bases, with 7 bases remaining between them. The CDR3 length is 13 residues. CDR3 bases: TGTGCCAGCAGCTTGCCAGGGACAGATACGCAGTATTTT. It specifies CASSLPGTDTQYF.

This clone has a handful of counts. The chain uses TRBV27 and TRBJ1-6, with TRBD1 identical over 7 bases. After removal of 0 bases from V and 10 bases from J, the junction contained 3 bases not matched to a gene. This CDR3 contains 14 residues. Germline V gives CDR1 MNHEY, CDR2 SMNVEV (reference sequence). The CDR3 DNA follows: TGTGCCAGCAGTTTATCACCCAGGGGGTCACCCCTCCACTTT. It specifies CASSLSPRGSPLHF.

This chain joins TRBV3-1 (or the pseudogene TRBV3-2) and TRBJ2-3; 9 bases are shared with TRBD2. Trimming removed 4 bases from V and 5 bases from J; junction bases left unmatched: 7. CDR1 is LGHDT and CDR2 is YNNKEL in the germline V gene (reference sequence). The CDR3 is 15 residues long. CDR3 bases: TGTGCCAGCAGCCTTGGGACTAGCTCCGTAGATACGCAGTATTTT. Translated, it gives CASSLGTSSVDTQYF.

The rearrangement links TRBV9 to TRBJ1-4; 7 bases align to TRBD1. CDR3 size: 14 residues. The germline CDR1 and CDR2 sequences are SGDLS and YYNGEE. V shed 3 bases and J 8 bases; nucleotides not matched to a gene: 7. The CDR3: CASSAGTVGEKLFF. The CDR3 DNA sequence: TGTGCCAGCAGCGCTGGGACAGTAGGGGAAAAACTGTTTTTT.

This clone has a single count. CDR3 residues: CASSQETGWGANVLTF. Written as DNA, the CDR3 is TGTGCCAGCAGCCAAGAGACAGGGTGGGGAGCCAACGTCCTGACTTTC. The V call is TRBV4-2, the J call TRBJ2-6; TRBD1 aligns across 7 bases. The CDR3 contains 16 residues. Per germline, CDR1 LGHNA and CDR2 YNFKEQ. V shed 0 bases and J 7 bases; nucleotides not matched to a gene: 6.

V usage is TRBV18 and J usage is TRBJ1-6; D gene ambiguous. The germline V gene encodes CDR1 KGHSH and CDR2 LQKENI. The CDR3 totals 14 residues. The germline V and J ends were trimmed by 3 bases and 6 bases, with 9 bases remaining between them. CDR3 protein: CASSPGSSNSPLHF. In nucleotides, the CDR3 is TGTGCCAGCTCACCCGGGTCGAGTAATTCACCCCTCCACTTT.

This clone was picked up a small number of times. Here the CDR3 DNA reads TGTGCCAGCAGTTCGGACCCCCGGACGGGGGGTGAGCAGTTCTTC. This encodes CASSSDPRTGGEQFF. The chain combines TRBV27 with TRBJ2-1; 7 positions agree with TRBD2. Germline CDR1 and CDR2: MNHEY and SMNVEV (reference sequence). J gave up 9 bases and V 4 bases, and 12 bases lay outside the gene matches. This CDR3 spans 15 amino acids.

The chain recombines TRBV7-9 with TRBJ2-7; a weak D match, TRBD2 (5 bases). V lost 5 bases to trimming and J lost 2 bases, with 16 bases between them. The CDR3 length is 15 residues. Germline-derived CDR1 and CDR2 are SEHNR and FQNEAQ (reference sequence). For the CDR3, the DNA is TGTGCCAGCAGCCCTGCGTCGGACTTCCCCTACGAGCAGTACTTC. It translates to CASSPASDFPYEQYF.

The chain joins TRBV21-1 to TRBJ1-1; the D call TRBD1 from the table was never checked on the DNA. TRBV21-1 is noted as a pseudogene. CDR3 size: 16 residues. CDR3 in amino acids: CASTYGAGVVDTEAFF. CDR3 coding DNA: TGTGCCAGCACCTACGGGGCAGGGGTAGTCGACACTGAAGCTTTCTTT.

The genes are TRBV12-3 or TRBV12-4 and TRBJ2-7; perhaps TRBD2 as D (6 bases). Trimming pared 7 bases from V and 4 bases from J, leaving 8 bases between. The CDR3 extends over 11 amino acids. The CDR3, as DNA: TGTGCCAGCAAACTAGCTTACGAGCAGTACTTC. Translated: CASKLAYEQYF.

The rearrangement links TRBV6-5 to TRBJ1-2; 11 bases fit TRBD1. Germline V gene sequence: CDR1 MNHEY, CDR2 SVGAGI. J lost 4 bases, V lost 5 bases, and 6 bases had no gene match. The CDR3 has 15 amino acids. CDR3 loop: CASSSRDRGVYGYTF. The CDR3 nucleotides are TGTGCCAGCAGTAGCCGGGACAGGGGGGTCTATGGCTACACCTTC.

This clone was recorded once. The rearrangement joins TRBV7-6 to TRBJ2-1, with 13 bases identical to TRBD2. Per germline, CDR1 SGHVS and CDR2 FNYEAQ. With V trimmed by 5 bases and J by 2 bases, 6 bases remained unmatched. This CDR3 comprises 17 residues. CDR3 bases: TGTGCCAGCAGCCCCCGGACTAGCGGGAGCACCTACAATGAGCAGTTCTTC. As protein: CASSPRTSGSTYNEQFF.

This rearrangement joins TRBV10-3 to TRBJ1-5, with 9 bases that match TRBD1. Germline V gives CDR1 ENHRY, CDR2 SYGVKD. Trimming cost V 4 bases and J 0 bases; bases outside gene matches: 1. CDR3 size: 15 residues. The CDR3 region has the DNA TGTGCCATCAGTGGGGACAGGGCTAGCAATCAGCCCCAGCATTTT. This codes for CAISGDRASNQPQHF.

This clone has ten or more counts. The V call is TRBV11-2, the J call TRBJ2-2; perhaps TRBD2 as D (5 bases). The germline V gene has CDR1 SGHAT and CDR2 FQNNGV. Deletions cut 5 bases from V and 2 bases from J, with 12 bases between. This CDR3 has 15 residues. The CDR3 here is CASSPGGLNTGELFF. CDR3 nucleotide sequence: TGTGCCAGCAGCCCCGGCGGGTTAAACACCGGGGAGCTGTTTTTT.